This T cell receptor (beta chain) was identified in a study of early T cells in non-severe SARS-CoV-2 infection. A single record per CDR3 protein comes from TCRdb applying MiXCR to the 5' RACE reads. Of about 60,000 distinct CDR3 sequences listed, around 9% are singletons. This clonotype was counted a few times. The CDR3 has 12 residues. Trimming left V 6 bases short and J 2 bases short, with 8 bases between. The source of this sequence is an adult who was a healthcare worker with PCR-confirmed SARS-CoV-2 infection or an uninfected control (not recorded which). The V and J genes are TRBV5-3 and TRBJ1-1; D not certain. TRBV5-3 is flagged as an ORF with uncertain function. Sample: whole blood. The CDR3 protein is CARIQNNTEAFF. CDR3 sequence (DNA): TGTGCCAGAATTCAGAATAACACTGAAGCTTTCTTT.